This is a list of T cell receptor beta chains from one sample in a study of blood T cell repertoires in COVID-19. TCRdb keeps only in-frame clones here, not all; method: immunoSEQ multiplex PCR. The sample contains roughly 160,000 clones, roughly 78% of which appear only once. Sample: peripheral blood. The receptors here all came from a woman aged 55-70 years with COVID-19, enrolled during active disease. The CDR3 runs from the conserved cysteine through the conserved F or W.

>TRBJ2-1|TRBV19
CASSIDFGTGGSEQFF
>TRBJ1-3|TRBV5-4
CASSLGAGTYSGNTIYF
>TRBJ2-5|TRBV12-3/TRBV12-4
CASSFLAKETQYF
>TRBJ1-2|TRBV7-3
CASSPGGPNYGYTF
>TRBJ2-5|TRBV18
CASSPLPQETQYF
>TRBJ2-2|TRBV6-5
CASRPGQGWTGELFF
>TRBJ1-5|TRBV28
CASSLPPGQSNQPQHF
>TRBJ1-2|TRBV28
CASSPDRSERGYTF
>TRBJ2-1|TRBV19
CASSVTGSVNEQFF
>TRBJ2-5|TRBV7-9
CASSLERRKETQYF
>TRBJ2-7|TRBV29-1
CSAGTSGSYEQYF
>TRBJ2-1|TRBV20-1
CSASRLAGGSYNEQFF
>TRBJ1-1|TRBV28
CASSPHGGVTEAFF
>TRBJ2-1|TRBV7-2
CASSPLRREYNEQFF
>TRBJ2-1|TRBV5-1
CASSLEGPGTGGGDEQFF
>TRBJ1-3|TRBV7-8
CASSLGGTSSLAGNTIYF
>TRBJ2-1|TRBV11-3
CASSLDPAGASGSSYNEQFF
>TRBJ1-5|TRBV28
CASSFSSPSNQPQHF
>TRBJ2-2|TRBV2
CAIIQANGELFF
>TRBJ1-3|TRBV7-6
CASSLGQDYSGNTIYF